This TCR beta chain stems from a study of blood T cell repertoires in COVID-19. As for the study in general: The United States, Italy and Spain provided the acute and convalescent COVID-19 samples.

The protocol was immunoSEQ multiplex PCR, while the TCRdb copy is restricted to in-frame clones and leaves out a portion. The sample shows approximately 120,000 clones, more than 70% of them seen only once. Seattle patients were enrolled during active infection and followed longitudinally. The sequence was obtained from a woman of 80 years or more with COVID-19, enrolled during active disease. The sample consisted of peripheral blood.

DNA of the CDR3: TGTGCCAGCAGTTACTCTAGGGCGGGGGAGCAGTTCTTC. It yields the protein CASSYSRAGEQFF. The chain links TRBV6-2 or TRBV6-3 to TRBJ2-1, with a tentative D call TRBD2 (6 bases). The CDR3 contains 13 residues. V was trimmed by 0 bases and J by 10 bases, leaving 10 bases between them. Germline lookup yields CDR1 MNHEY and CDR2 SVGEGT.